This T cell receptor beta chain was recorded in a study of shared clonotypes between healthy human individuals. Notes on the study in general: Non-shared clonotypes displayed generation probabilities falling below those of clonotypes present in all four donors. Approximately 5% was the fraction of naive CD4 clonotypes found shared across several donors.

Libraries were prepared by immunoSEQ multiplex PCR; TCRdb keeps only in-frame clonotypes and omits some of them. The sample has some 550,000 clones; 95% to 98% are singletons. The CDR3 is 13 amino acids. Trimming removed 3 bases at V and 3 bases at J, with 9 bases between. CDR1 and CDR2 (germline): MDHEN, SYDVKM. As concerns this clone: Its antigen is as yet unknown.

The source of this sequence is a woman in her thirties in good health. The V call is TRBV28, the J call TRBJ2-7; no reliable D call. Sequencing used naive CD4+ T cells sorted from blood. Subset of the sample: CD45RA+ positively selected. CDR3 sequence reads: CASSLSENYEQYF. The CDR3 bases are TGTGCCAGCAGTTTGTCAGAGAACTACGAGCAGTACTTC. The full variable domain, in which reference TRBV28 and TRBJ2-7 provide the parts outside the CDR3, is DVKVTQSSRYLVKRTGEKVFLECVQDMDHENMFWYRQDPGLGLRLIYFSYDVKMKEKGDIPEGYSVSREKKERFSLILESASTNQTSMYLCASSLSENYEQYFGPGTRLTVT.